Below, 13 T cell receptor beta chains from the same sample are listed, as sequenced in a study of PD-1 blockade in classical Hodgkin lymphoma. No patient escaped relapse after autologous stem cell transplantation, and brentuximab vedotin exposure varied. Sequencing was performed with immunoSEQ multiplex PCR; in TCRdb, only in-frame clones are kept and a portion is missing. The table lists 6,000 to 7,500 clones, approximately 80% of them singletons, with 35% to 45% in the top ten. The source was peripheral blood mononuclear cells (PBMCs), collected at baseline. The source is a human donor with classical Hodgkin lymphoma.

This chain uses TRBV29-1 with TRBJ2-5; TRBD1 aligns across 7 bases. This CDR3 is 11 amino acids long. Germline V gives CDR1 SQVTM, CDR2 ANQGSEA. The V segment lost 6 bases and the J segment 5 bases; nucleotides outside the gene matches: 3. The CDR3 DNA is TGCAGCGTACAGGGGTGGGAGACCCAGTACTTC. It is translated as CSVQGWETQYF.

As regards this clone: The junction departs from germline at one end; a sequencing error may be responsible. The gene calls are TRBV7-7 and TRBJ1-1; 8 nucleotides agree with TRBD1. This CDR3 has 16 amino acids. The germline V gene encodes CDR1 SSHAT and CDR2 FNYEAQ (reference sequence). The CDR3 here is CASSLGRGRINVEAFF. The CDR3 DNA reads TGTGCTAGCAGCTTAGGCAGGGGGCGAATAAATGTTGAAGCTTTCTTT.

The chain combines TRBV28 with TRBJ2-2; maybe TRBD2 (6 bases). Per germline, CDR1 MDHEN and CDR2 SYDVKM. Trimming left V 2 bases short and J 2 bases short, with 15 bases between. The CDR3 is 17 residues long. Here the CDR3 DNA reads TGTGCCAGCAGTTTAAGAACAACGGGAGATAACACCGGGGAGCTGTTTTTT. This codes for CASSLRTTGDNTGELFF.

The V call is TRBV7-3, the J call TRBJ2-3; 10 nucleotides agree with TRBD2. V dropped 5 bases and J dropped 2; count of bases not matched to a gene: 7. Looked up from germline, CDR1 is SGHTA and CDR2 is FQGTGA. The CDR3 contains 16 residues. CDR3 residues: CASSPNSGRSTDTQYF. In DNA, the CDR3 is TGTGCCAGCAGCCCCAATAGCGGGAGGTCCACAGATACGCAGTATTTT. The complete variable domain, with remaining parts taken from reference TRBV7-3 and TRBJ2-3, reads GAGVSQTPSNKVTEKGKYVELRCDPISGHTALYWYRQSLGQGPEFLIYFQGTGAADDSGLPNDRFFAVRPEGSVSTLKIQRTERGDSAVYLCASSPNSGRSTDTQYFGPGTRLTVL.

This clone was observed a single time. The genes are TRBV6-5 and TRBJ1-1; D remains ambiguous. Germline-derived CDR1 and CDR2 are MNHEY and SVGAGI. The CDR3 sequence is 15 residues long. Deletions cut 2 bases from V and 0 bases from J, with 10 bases between. The CDR3 spells CASSYGSQMNTEAFF. The CDR3, as DNA: TGTGCCAGCAGTTACGGGTCCCAGATGAACACTGAAGCTTTCTTT.

This chain links TRBV29-1 with TRBJ2-5; D tentatively fits TRBD1 or TRBD2 (7 bases each). V was shortened by 0 bases and J by 5 bases, with 16 bases between the two germline ends. The germline CDR1 and CDR2 sequences are SQVTM and ANQGSEA. CDR3 length: 15 amino acids. The CDR3 sequence is CSVEEGYQGGETQYF. In DNA form, the CDR3 reads TGCAGCGTTGAAGAAGGCTACCAGGGGGGGGAGACCCAGTACTTC.

This clone has a single count. The gene calls are TRBV21-1 and TRBJ1-2; the D call in the table, TRBD1, was not verified against the DNA. TRBV21-1 is classified as a pseudogene. The CDR3 totals 18 residues. The CDR3 coding sequence is TGTGCCAGCAGCAACAGGCCATCGGATCAGGGGCAGAACTATGGCTACACCTTC. Amino acids: CASSNRPSDQGQNYGYTF.

The chain is built from TRBV30 and TRBJ1-1; D perhaps matches TRBD1 (5 bases). This CDR3 region has 13 residues. CDR1 GTSNPN and CDR2 SVGIG come from the germline V gene (reference sequence). Trimming pared 3 bases from V and 4 bases from J, leaving 12 bases between. This chain's CDR3 is CAWSRDSGTEAFF. CDR3 in DNA: TGTGCCTGGAGCCGCGACAGCGGCACTGAAGCTTTCTTT.

The V gene is TRBV11-2, the J gene TRBJ2-7, with TRBD1 identical over 8 bases. The CDR3 is 17 residues long. Per the germline V gene, CDR1 is SGHAT and CDR2 is FQNNGV. The V and J ends lost 5 bases and 0 bases, in that order; junction bases with no gene match: 12. The CDR3 region has the DNA TGTGCCAGCAGCCGGACGCGACAGGGGAGAAGCTCCTACGAGCAGTACTTC. Protein sequence: CASSRTRQGRSSYEQYF.

The chain recombines TRBV7-8 with TRBJ2-7; 9 bases fit TRBD1. Trimming removed 5 bases from V and 3 bases from J; junction bases left unmatched: 5. This CDR3 contains 14 residues. Germline values: CDR1 SGHVS, CDR2 FQNEAQ. Here the CDR3 DNA reads TGTGCCAGCAGCCCCGGGACAGGGATCTACGAGCAGTACTTC. It specifies CASSPGTGIYEQYF.

The chain employs TRBV19 and TRBJ1-2; D ambiguous. This CDR3 contains 14 residues. V was shortened by 5 bases and J by 8 bases, with 18 bases between the two germline ends. Germline CDR1 LNHDA, CDR2 SQIVND (reference sequence). CDR3 sequence reads: CASSEHRGLRGYTF. The CDR3 DNA reads as TGTGCCAGTAGTGAACATCGAGGGCTTCGCGGCTACACCTTC.

The chain recombines TRBV5-1 with TRBJ1-3, with D maybe TRBD1 (6 bases). Germline V gene lookup returns CDR1 SGHRS and CDR2 YFSETQ. The CDR3 extends over 14 amino acids. V was shortened by 1 base and J by 4 bases, with 9 bases between the two germline ends. The CDR3 nucleotides are TGCGCCAGCAGCTTGAAGGGGGAAGGAAACACCATATATTTT. Amino acid sequence: CASSLKGEGNTIYF.

The chain has TRBV14 and TRBJ2-1; D not resolved. The V gene's germline CDR1 is SGHDN and CDR2 FVKESK. Deletions cut 2 bases from V and 12 bases from J, with 20 bases between. This CDR3 region has 15 residues. CDR3 loop: CASSQMAGKETRQFF. Written as DNA, the CDR3 is TGTGCCAGCAGCCAAATGGCTGGGAAGGAGACTCGGCAGTTCTTC.